The 9 T cell receptor beta chains presented below share a single source sample, sequenced in a study of blood T cell repertoires in COVID-19. Method: immunoSEQ multiplex PCR; TCRdb's copy keeps in-frame clones and lacks some. The sample carries some 250,000 clones, 81% recorded once. Material: peripheral blood. The receptors come from a woman older than 75 with acute or convalescent COVID-19.

The chain joins TRBV2 to TRBJ1-2; D not certain. V shed 8 bases and J shed 8 bases, with 18 bases lying between them. CDR3 length: 13 residues. CDR1 SNHLY and CDR2 FYNNEI come from the germline V gene. CDR3 sequence: CASASRLAEGYTF. The CDR3 nucleotides are TGTGCCAGCGCCTCTAGGCTGGCCGAGGGCTACACCTTC.

This chain uses TRBV18 with TRBJ2-5; TRBD2 aligns across 10 bases. V dropped 5 bases and J dropped 2; count of bases not matched to a gene: 5. The CDR3 covers 15 residues. Germline CDR1 KGHSH, CDR2 LQKENI. This CDR3 reads CASSVAGGEQETQYF. The CDR3 DNA follows: TGTGCCAGCTCAGTAGCGGGGGGAGAACAAGAGACCCAGTACTTC.

V usage is TRBV3-1 (or the pseudogene TRBV3-2) and J usage is TRBJ2-7, with D maybe TRBD2 (6 bases). The CDR3 sequence is 15 residues long. Germline values: CDR1 LGHDT, CDR2 YNNKEL (reference sequence). V was pared by 5 bases and J by 1 base, with 15 bases between. The DNA of the CDR3 is TGTGCCAGCAGCTCCGGGACTCTTGGATCCTACGAGCAGTACTTC. Amino acids: CASSSGTLGSYEQYF.

The J gene is TRBJ1-2, the V gene TRBV5-5; 12 bases agree with TRBD1. Germline CDR1 reads SGHKS; CDR2 reads YYEKEE (reference sequence). The CDR3 is made up of 16 amino acids. Trimming took 0 bases from V and 7 from J; bases not matched to a gene: 7. The CDR3 DNA sequence: TGTGCCAGCAGCTTGGTTTTGGGACAGGGGGCGGCTGGCTACACCTTC. It is translated as CASSLVLGQGAAGYTF.

The chain has TRBV9 and TRBJ1-6; unclear D gene. V lost 0 bases and J lost 6, with 4 bases in between. The CDR3 is 13 residues long. Germline CDR1 is SGDLS and CDR2 is YYNGEE. The DNA of the CDR3 is TGTGCCAGCAGCGTAGCCTCTAATTCACCCCTCCACTTT. It specifies CASSVASNSPLHF.

The sample holds one count of this clone. The rearrangement joins TRBV12-5 to TRBJ1-6; no reliable D call. The germline V gene has CDR1 LGHNT and CDR2 FRNRAP. V was cut by 5 bases and J by 8 bases, with 16 bases left in between. This CDR3 spans 15 amino acids. CDR3 nucleotide sequence: TGTGCTAGTGGTGGGCCGGCCGGCTGGGATTCACCCCTCCACTTT. Amino acid sequence: CASGGPAGWDSPLHF.

This chain uses TRBV5-6 with TRBJ2-5; perhaps TRBD1 as D (6 bases). CDR3 length: 17 amino acids. V lost 1 base and J 0 bases, leaving 16 bases between the germline ends. Germline V gene data show CDR1 as SGHDT and CDR2 as YYEEEE. CDR3 region: CASSLWTDRHNQETQYF. For the CDR3, the DNA is TGTGCCAGCAGCTTGTGGACAGACCGACATAACCAAGAGACCCAGTACTTC. Drawing the rest from reference TRBV5-6 and TRBJ2-5, the complete variable domain is DAGVTQSPTHLIKTRGQQVTLRCSPKSGHDTVSWYQQALGQGPQFIFQYYEEEERQRGNFPDRFSGHQFPNYSSELNVNALLLGDSALYLCASSLWTDRHNQETQYFGPGTRLLVL.

In this sample, this clone turned up a few times. The chain combines TRBV3-1 (or the pseudogene TRBV3-2) with TRBJ1-1, with a weak D call TRBD1 (5 bases). The CDR3 has 13 amino acids. The germline V gene has CDR1 LGHDT and CDR2 YNNKEL (reference sequence). The V end lost 8 bases, the J end lost 0 bases, and 10 bases lay between the germline ends. CDR3 region: CASGRAVNTEAFF. The CDR3 coding sequence is TGTGCCAGCGGCAGGGCGGTGAACACTGAAGCTTTCTTT.

This chain uses TRBV6-4 with TRBJ1-2; 7 bases match TRBD1. The V and J ends lost 6 bases and 5 bases, in that order; junction bases with no gene match: 12. The CDR3 has 15 residues. Germline-derived CDR1 and CDR2 are MRHNA and SNTAGT. The CDR3 DNA sequence: TGTGCCAGCAGCATGACAGGGACCACGAAGTATGGCTACACCTTC. It specifies CASSMTGTTKYGYTF.